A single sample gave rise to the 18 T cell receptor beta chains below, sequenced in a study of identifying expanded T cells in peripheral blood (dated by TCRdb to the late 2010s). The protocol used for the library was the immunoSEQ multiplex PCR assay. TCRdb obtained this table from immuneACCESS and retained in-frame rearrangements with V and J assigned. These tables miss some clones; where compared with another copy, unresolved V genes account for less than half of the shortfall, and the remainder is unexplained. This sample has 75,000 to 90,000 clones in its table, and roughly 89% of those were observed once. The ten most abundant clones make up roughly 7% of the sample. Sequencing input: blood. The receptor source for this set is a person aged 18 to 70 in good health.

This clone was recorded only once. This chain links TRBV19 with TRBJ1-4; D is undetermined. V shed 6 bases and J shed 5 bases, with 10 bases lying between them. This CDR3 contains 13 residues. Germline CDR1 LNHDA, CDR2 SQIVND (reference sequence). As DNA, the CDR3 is TGTGCCAGTAGCATATCCATGAATGAAAAACTGTTTTTT. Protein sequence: CASSISMNEKLFF.

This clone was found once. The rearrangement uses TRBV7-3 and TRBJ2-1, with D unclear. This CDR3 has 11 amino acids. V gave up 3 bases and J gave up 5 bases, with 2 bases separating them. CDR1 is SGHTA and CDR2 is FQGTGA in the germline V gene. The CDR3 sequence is CASSLHNEQFF. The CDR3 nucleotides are TGTGCCAGCAGCTTGCACAATGAGCAGTTCTTC.

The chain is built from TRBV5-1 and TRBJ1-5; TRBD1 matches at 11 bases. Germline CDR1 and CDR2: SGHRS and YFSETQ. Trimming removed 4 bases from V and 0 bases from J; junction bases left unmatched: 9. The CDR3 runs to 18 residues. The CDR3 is CASSAGTGGLLSNQPQHF. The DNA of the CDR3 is TGCGCCAGCAGCGCGGGGACAGGGGGATTACTTAGCAATCAGCCCCAGCATTTT.

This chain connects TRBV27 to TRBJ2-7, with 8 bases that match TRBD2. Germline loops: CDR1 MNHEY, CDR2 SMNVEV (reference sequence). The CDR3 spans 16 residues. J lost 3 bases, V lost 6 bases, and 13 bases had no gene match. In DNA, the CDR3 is TGTGCCAGCAGCAAGGGGGGTAGCGGGAACTTCTACGAGCAGTACTTC. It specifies CASSKGGSGNFYEQYF.

CDR3 in amino acids: CASSLGEQPQHF. CDR3 nucleotide sequence: TGTGCCAGCTCACTGGGGGAACAGCCCCAGCATTTT. V and J are TRBV18 and TRBJ1-5; D may be TRBD1 (5 bases). This CDR3 spans 12 amino acids. CDR1 KGHSH and CDR2 LQKENI come from the germline V gene. V was shortened by 4 bases and J by 7 bases, with 8 bases between the two germline ends.

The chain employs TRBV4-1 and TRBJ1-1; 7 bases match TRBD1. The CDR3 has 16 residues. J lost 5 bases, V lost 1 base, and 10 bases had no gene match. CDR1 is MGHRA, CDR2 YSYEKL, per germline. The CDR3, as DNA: TGCGCCAGCAGCCAAGGGGCGACAGGGACGGGAACTGAAGCTTTCTTT. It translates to CASSQGATGTGTEAFF.

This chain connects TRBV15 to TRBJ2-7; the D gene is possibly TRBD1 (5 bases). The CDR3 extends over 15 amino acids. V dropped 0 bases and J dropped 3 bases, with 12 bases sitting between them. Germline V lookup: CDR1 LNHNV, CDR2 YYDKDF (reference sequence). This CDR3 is CATSRDGVRVYEQYF. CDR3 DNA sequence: TGTGCCACCAGCAGAGATGGGGTCAGGGTCTACGAGCAGTACTTC.

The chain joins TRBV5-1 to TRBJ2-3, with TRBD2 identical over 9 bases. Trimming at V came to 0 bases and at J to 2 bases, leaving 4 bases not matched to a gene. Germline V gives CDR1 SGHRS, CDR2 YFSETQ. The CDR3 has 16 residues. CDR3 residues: CASSLAAGGPTDTQYF. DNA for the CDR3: TGCGCCAGCAGCTTGGCAGCGGGGGGACCCACAGATACGCAGTATTTT.

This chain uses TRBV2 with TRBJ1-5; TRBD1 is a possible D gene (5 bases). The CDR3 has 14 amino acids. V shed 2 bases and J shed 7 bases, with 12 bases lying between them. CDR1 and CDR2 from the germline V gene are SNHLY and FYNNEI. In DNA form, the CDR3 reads TGTGCCAGCAGTGAACGTAGGGGTGACCAGCCCCAGCATTTT. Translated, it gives CASSERRGDQPQHF.

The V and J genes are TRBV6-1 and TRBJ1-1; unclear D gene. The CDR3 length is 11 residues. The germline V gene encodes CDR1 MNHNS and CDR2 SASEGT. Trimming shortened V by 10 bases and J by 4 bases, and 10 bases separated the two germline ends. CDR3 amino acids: CATTILTEAFF. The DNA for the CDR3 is TGTGCCACCACTATACTCACTGAAGCTTTCTTT.

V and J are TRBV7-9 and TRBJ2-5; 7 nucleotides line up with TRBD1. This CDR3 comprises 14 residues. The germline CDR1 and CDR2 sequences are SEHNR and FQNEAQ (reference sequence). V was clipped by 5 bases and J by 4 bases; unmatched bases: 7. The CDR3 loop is CASSREGGRETQYF. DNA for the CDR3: TGTGCCAGCAGCCGTGAAGGGGGCCGAGAGACCCAGTACTTC.

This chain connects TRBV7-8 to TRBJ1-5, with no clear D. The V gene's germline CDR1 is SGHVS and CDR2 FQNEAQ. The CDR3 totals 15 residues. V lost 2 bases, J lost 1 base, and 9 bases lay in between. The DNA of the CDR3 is TGTGCCAGCAGCTTATGGGGAGGCAGCAATCAGCCCCAGCATTTT. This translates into CASSLWGGSNQPQHF.

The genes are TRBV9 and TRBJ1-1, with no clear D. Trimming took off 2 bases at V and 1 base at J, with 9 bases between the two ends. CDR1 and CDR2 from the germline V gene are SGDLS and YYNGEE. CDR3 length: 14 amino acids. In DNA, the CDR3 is TGTGCCAGCAGCGTGATTACGGGGAACACTGAAGCTTTCTTT. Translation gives CASSVITGNTEAFF.

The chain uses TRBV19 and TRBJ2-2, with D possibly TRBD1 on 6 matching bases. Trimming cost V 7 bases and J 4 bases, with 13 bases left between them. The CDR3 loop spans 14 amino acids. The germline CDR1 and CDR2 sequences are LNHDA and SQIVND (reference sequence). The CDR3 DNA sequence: TGTGCCAGTAAGGGGGTTAGGTTCACCGGGGAGCTGTTTTTT. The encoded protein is CASKGVRFTGELFF.

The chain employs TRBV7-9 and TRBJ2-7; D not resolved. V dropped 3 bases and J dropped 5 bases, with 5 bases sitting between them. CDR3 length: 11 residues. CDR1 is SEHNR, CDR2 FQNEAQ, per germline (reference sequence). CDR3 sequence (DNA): TGTGCCAGCAGCTTGTCCCACGAGCAGTACTTC. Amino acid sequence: CASSLSHEQYF.

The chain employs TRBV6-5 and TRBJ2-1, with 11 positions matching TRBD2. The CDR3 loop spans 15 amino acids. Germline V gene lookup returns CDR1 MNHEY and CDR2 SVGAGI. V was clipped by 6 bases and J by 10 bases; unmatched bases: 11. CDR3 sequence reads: CASSLKLAGDGEQFF. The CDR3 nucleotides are TGTGCCAGCAGCCTCAAACTAGCGGGAGACGGCGAGCAGTTCTTC.

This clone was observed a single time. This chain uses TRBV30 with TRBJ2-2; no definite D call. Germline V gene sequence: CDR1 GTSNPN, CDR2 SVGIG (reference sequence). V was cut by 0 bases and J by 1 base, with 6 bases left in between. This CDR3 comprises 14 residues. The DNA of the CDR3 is TGTGCCTGGAGTGTTTTACGGAACACCGGGGAGCTGTTTTTT. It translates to CAWSVLRNTGELFF.

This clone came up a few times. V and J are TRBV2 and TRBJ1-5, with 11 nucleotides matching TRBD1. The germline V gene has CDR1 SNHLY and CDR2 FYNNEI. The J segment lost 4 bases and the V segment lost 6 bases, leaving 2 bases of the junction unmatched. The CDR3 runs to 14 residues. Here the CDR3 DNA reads TGTGCCAGCAGGGGGACAGGGGGTAATCAGCCCCAGCATTTT. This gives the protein CASRGTGGNQPQHF.